This is a list of T cell receptor beta chains from one sample in a study of blood T cell repertoires in COVID-19. TCRdb's copy holds only in-frame clones and misses some; the assay was immunoSEQ multiplex PCR. The table lists approximately 160,000 clones, approximately 78% of them singletons. The source material was peripheral blood. These receptors came from a human donor in a cohort sampled during active COVID-19. Each CDR3 is given with its conserved first and last residue. The D gene is left open where the match is weak. The size field is filled for only some rows; it gives once, few, many or a size class.

CDR3: CASSLISGVETQYF
DNA: TGTGCCAGCAGTTTAATTTCGGGTGTGGAGACCCAGTACTTC
D: NA
V: TRBV27
J: TRBJ2-5
size: NA

CDR3: CASSPSGGFSYEQYF
DNA: TGTGCCAGCTCACCAAGTGGGGGGTTCAGCTACGAGCAGTACTTC
D: NA
V: TRBV18
J: TRBJ2-7
size: once

CDR3: CASSLTPSGLNNEQFF
DNA: TGTGCCAGCAGCTTAACGCCCTCAGGACTCAACAATGAGCAGTTCTTC
D: NA
V: TRBV7-3
J: TRBJ2-1
size: once

CDR3: CASNMLLGDGQFF
DNA: TGTGCCAGCAACATGTTACTTGGAGATGGGCAGTTCTTC
D: NA
V: TRBV2
J: TRBJ2-1
size: NA

CDR3: CASSLAQTGYHLEQYF
DNA: TGTGCCAGCAGCCTCGCTCAGACAGGGTACCATCTCGAGCAGTACTTC
D: TRBD1
V: TRBV5-6
J: TRBJ2-7
size: few

CDR3: CASSLGGHEKLFF
DNA: TGTGCCAGCAGTTTAGGGGGCCATGAAAAACTGTTTTTT
D: NA
V: TRBV28
J: TRBJ1-4
size: NA

CDR3: CASMVGRTDTQYF
DNA: TGTGCCAGTATGGTGGGGCGCACAGATACGCAGTATTTT
D: NA
V: TRBV19
J: TRBJ2-3
size: NA

CDR3: CASSVGGYGEAFF
DNA: TGTGCCAGCAGCGTAGGAGGGTATGGTGAAGCTTTCTTT
D: NA
V: TRBV9
J: TRBJ1-1
size: NA

CDR3: CASSLSRGRGLPRDSNQPQHF
DNA: TGTGCCAGCAGCCTAAGTCGGGGGAGAGGGCTCCCCAGGGATAGCAATCAGCCCCAGCATTTT
D: NA
V: TRBV6-6
J: TRBJ1-5
size: NA

CDR3: CASSQVRVGEQYF
DNA: TGCGCCAGCAGCCAAGTCAGGGTCGGCGAGCAGTACTTC
D: NA
V: TRBV4-1
J: TRBJ2-7
size: NA

CDR3: CASSLAADTQYF
DNA: TGCGCCAGCAGCTTGGCGGCAGATACGCAGTATTTT
D: NA
V: TRBV5-1
J: TRBJ2-3
size: NA

CDR3: CASTYPGYSNQPQHF
DNA: TGTGCCAGCACCTACCCAGGGTATAGCAATCAGCCCCAGCATTTT
D: NA
V: TRBV28
J: TRBJ1-5
size: NA

CDR3: CASSQDTRGGGAKNIQYF
DNA: TGCGCCAGCAGCCAAGATACGCGGGGAGGGGGGGCCAAAAACATTCAGTACTTC
D: NA
V: TRBV4-3
J: TRBJ2-4
size: NA

CDR3: CASSVQGASNSPLHF
DNA: TGCGCCAGCAGCGTACAGGGGGCAAGTAATTCACCCCTCCACTTT
D: TRBD1
V: TRBV4-3
J: TRBJ1-6
size: NA

CDR3: CASSGLAGLQETQYF
DNA: TGTGCCAGCAGCGGACTAGCGGGGCTACAAGAGACCCAGTACTTC
D: TRBD2
V: TRBV9
J: TRBJ2-5
size: NA

CDR3: CASSLTANTEAFF
DNA: TGTGCCAGCAGCTTGACAGCGAACACTGAAGCTTTCTTT
D: NA
V: TRBV5-4
J: TRBJ1-1
size: NA

CDR3: CASSPSTSGTYEQYF
DNA: TGTGCCAGCAGCCCTTCGACTAGCGGAACCTACGAGCAGTACTTC
D: TRBD2
V: TRBV11-2
J: TRBJ2-7
size: NA

CDR3: CASSQAPGTEAFF
DNA: TGTGCCAGCAGCCAAGCGCCAGGGACTGAAGCTTTCTTT
D: NA
V: TRBV14
J: TRBJ1-1
size: NA

CDR3: CASRMRLAGAAVTGELFF
DNA: TGTGCCAGTAGGATGAGACTAGCGGGAGCCGCGGTCACCGGGGAGCTGTTTTTT
D: TRBD2
V: TRBV19
J: TRBJ2-2
size: NA

CDR3: CASRFDRVREQYF
DNA: TGTGCCAGCAGATTCGACAGGGTGAGGGAGCAGTACTTC
D: TRBD1
V: TRBV5-5
J: TRBJ2-7
size: once

CDR3: CASTRDRVNTEAFF
DNA: TGTGCCAGCACCCGGGACAGGGTTAACACTGAAGCTTTCTTT
D: TRBD1
V: TRBV6-6
J: TRBJ1-1
size: NA

CDR3: CASSVTGAGPGELFF
DNA: TGTGCCAGCAGTGTGACTGGGGCAGGTCCCGGGGAGCTGTTTTTT
D: NA
V: TRBV5-4
J: TRBJ2-2
size: NA

CDR3: CASSLPTSGRVLPEQFF
DNA: TGCGCCAGCAGCCTCCCGACTAGCGGGAGGGTCCTTCCCGAGCAGTTCTTC
D: TRBD2
V: TRBV4-3
J: TRBJ2-1
size: NA

CDR3: CASSPSTGTRTGELFF
DNA: TGCGCCAGCAGCCCCTCTACCGGGACACGTACCGGGGAGCTGTTTTTT
D: NA
V: TRBV4-1
J: TRBJ2-2
size: NA

CDR3: CAWSGQNTEAFF
DNA: TGTGCCTGGAGTGGTCAGAACACTGAAGCTTTCTTT
D: NA
V: TRBV30
J: TRBJ1-1
size: NA

CDR3: CASSTNRGNQPQHF
DNA: TGTGCCAGCAGTACAAACAGGGGGAATCAGCCCCAGCATTTT
D: TRBD1
V: TRBV27
J: TRBJ1-5
size: NA

CDR3: CASRADRGGELFF
DNA: TGTGCCAGCAGAGCAGACAGGGGCGGGGAGCTGTTTTTT
D: TRBD1
V: TRBV2
J: TRBJ2-2
size: NA

CDR3: CASRVGQLETQYF
DNA: TGTGCCAGCAGGGTGGGACAGTTAGAGACCCAGTACTTC
D: TRBD1
V: TRBV27
J: TRBJ2-5
size: NA

CDR3: CASSETEKIYGYTF
DNA: TGCGCCAGCAGCGAGACAGAGAAAATCTATGGCTACACCTTC
D: NA
V: TRBV5-1
J: TRBJ1-2
size: NA

CDR3: CASSEPDGGPTDTQYF
DNA: TGTGCCAGCAGTGAACCGGACGGAGGACCCACAGATACGCAGTATTTT
D: NA
V: TRBV2
J: TRBJ2-3
size: NA

CDR3: CASSPRVGIYEQYF
DNA: TGTGCCAGCAGCCCGCGGGTAGGAATCTACGAGCAGTACTTC
D: NA
V: TRBV16
J: TRBJ2-7
size: NA

CDR3: CASSSTGFKQYF
DNA: TGTGCCAGCAGTTCTACAGGGTTTAAGCAGTACTTC
D: NA
V: TRBV12-3/TRBV12-4
J: TRBJ2-7
size: few

CDR3: CASSAVAQNTEAFF
DNA: TGTGCCAGCAGTGCCGTAGCGCAGAACACTGAAGCTTTCTTT
D: NA
V: TRBV2
J: TRBJ1-1
size: NA

CDR3: CASSTQGNYGYTF
DNA: TGTGCCAGCAGCACACAGGGAAACTATGGCTACACCTTC
D: NA
V: TRBV7-8
J: TRBJ1-2
size: once

CDR3: CASRETGVNQPQHF
DNA: TGTGCCAGCAGGGAAACAGGGGTGAATCAGCCCCAGCATTTT
D: TRBD1
V: TRBV2
J: TRBJ1-5
size: NA

CDR3: CASSWDRGSPLHF
DNA: TGTGCCAGCAGCTGGGACAGGGGTTCACCCCTCCACTTT
D: TRBD1
V: TRBV6-2/TRBV6-3
J: TRBJ1-6
size: few

CDR3: CASSVLSGEQFF
DNA: TGTGCCAGCAGCGTATTGTCGGGTGAGCAGTTCTTC
D: NA
V: TRBV9
J: TRBJ2-1
size: once

CDR3: CASSADGTRYF
DNA: TGCGCCAGCAGTGCAGATGGGACTAGATACTTC
D: TRBD2
V: TRBV10-1
J: TRBJ2-7
size: NA

CDR3: CASSAVPPGGPLHF
DNA: TGTGCCAGCAGCGCAGTCCCTCCCGGGGGACCCCTCCACTTT
D: NA
V: TRBV11-1
J: TRBJ1-6
size: NA

CDR3: CASSLGGSYTF
DNA: TGTGCCAGCAGTCTCGGGGGGAGCTACACCTTC
D: NA
V: TRBV11-1
J: TRBJ1-2
size: NA

CDR3: CASNPTGNTIYF
DNA: TGTGCCAGCAACCCCACAGGAAACACCATATATTTT
D: NA
V: TRBV6-2/TRBV6-3
J: TRBJ1-3
size: once

CDR3: CASSLGLAGVGEQYF
DNA: TGTGCCAGCTCCCTTGGACTAGCGGGAGTCGGTGAGCAGTACTTC
D: TRBD2
V: TRBV18
J: TRBJ2-7
size: NA

CDR3: CASSPPGLYEKLFF
DNA: TGTGCCAGCAGCCCGCCAGGCCTTTATGAAAAACTGTTTTTT
D: NA
V: TRBV9
J: TRBJ1-4
size: NA

CDR3: CASSLTSGGPTKNIQYF
DNA: TGTGCCAGCAGCCTAACCTCCGGGGGGCCAACCAAAAACATTCAGTACTTC
D: NA
V: TRBV3-1/TRBV3-2
J: TRBJ2-4
size: NA

CDR3: CASSSSQGSTNEKLFF
DNA: TGTGCCAGCAGCTCTTCCCAGGGTTCAACTAATGAAAAACTGTTTTTT
D: NA
V: TRBV9
J: TRBJ1-4
size: NA

CDR3: CASTLRDEQYF
DNA: TGCGCCAGCACCCTTCGGGACGAGCAGTACTTC
D: NA
V: TRBV5-1
J: TRBJ2-7
size: NA

CDR3: CASSYTGVTGELFF
DNA: TGTGCCAGCAGCTACACAGGGGTAACCGGGGAGCTGTTTTTT
D: TRBD1
V: TRBV7-2
J: TRBJ2-2
size: NA

CDR3: CASSLVQGGSGNTIYF
DNA: TGTGCCAGCAGCTTAGTTCAGGGGGGCTCTGGAAACACCATATATTTT
D: TRBD1
V: TRBV7-8
J: TRBJ1-3
size: NA

CDR3: CASDRGPGDNEQFF
DNA: TGTGCCAGTGACAGGGGGCCCGGCGACAATGAGCAGTTCTTC
D: TRBD1
V: TRBV19
J: TRBJ2-1
size: NA

CDR3: CASSWETGRSDTQYF
DNA: TGTGCCAGCAGCTGGGAGACAGGGCGATCAGATACGCAGTATTTT
D: TRBD1
V: TRBV7-2
J: TRBJ2-3
size: NA

CDR3: CASSSDSLDEQYF
DNA: TGTGCCAGCAGCTCTGACAGTCTCGACGAGCAGTACTTC
D: NA
V: TRBV12-3/TRBV12-4
J: TRBJ2-7
size: NA

CDR3: CASRPSWREGLSYNEQFF
DNA: TGTGCCAGCAGACCTAGCTGGAGGGAGGGCCTTTCCTACAATGAGCAGTTCTTC
D: TRBD2
V: TRBV11-2
J: TRBJ2-1
size: few

CDR3: CASSLTVVGEKLFF
DNA: TGTGCCAGCAGTTTAACAGTGGTGGGTGAAAAACTGTTTTTT
D: NA
V: TRBV5-6
J: TRBJ1-4
size: NA

CDR3: CASTPQGASEAFF
DNA: TGTGCCAGCACCCCACAGGGGGCGAGTGAAGCTTTCTTT
D: TRBD1
V: TRBV6-5
J: TRBJ1-1
size: NA